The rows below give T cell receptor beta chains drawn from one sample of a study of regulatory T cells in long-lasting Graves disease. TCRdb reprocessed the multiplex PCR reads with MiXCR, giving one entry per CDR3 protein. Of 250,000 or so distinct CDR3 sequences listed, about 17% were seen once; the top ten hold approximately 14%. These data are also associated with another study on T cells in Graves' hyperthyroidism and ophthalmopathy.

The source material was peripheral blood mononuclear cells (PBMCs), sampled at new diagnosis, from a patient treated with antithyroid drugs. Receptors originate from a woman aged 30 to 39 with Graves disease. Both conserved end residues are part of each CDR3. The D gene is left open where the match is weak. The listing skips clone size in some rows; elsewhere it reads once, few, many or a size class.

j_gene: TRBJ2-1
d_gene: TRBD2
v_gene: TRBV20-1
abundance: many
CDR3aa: CSARVTSGYNEQFF
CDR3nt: TGCAGTGCTAGAGTCACTAGCGGGTACAATGAGCAGTTCTTC

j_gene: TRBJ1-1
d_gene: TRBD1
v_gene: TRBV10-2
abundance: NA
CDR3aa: CASNARGGQNTEAFF
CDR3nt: TGCGCCAGCAACGCACGAGGGGGCCAAAACACTGAAGCTTTCTTT

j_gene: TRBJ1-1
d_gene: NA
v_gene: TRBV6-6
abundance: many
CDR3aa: CASSYSRATNTEAFF
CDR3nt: TGTGCCAGCAGTTACTCGAGGGCGACGAACACTGAAGCTTTCTTT

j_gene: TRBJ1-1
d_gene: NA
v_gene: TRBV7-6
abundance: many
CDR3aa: CASSSTIGTGPLNTEAFF
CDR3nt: TGTGCCAGCAGCTCCACTATCGGCACAGGGCCCCTGAACACTGAAGCTTTCTTT

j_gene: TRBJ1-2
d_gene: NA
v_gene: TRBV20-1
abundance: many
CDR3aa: CSREAPGGYTF
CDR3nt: TGCAGCCGGGAGGCCCCGGGTGGCTACACCTTC

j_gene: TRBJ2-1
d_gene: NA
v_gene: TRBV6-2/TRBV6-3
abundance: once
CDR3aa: CASSEEEPGTPIYNEQFF
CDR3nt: TGTGCCAGCAGTGAAGAAGAGCCGGGGACTCCGATCTACAATGAGCAGTTCTTC

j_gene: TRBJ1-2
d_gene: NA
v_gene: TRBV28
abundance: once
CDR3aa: CASITRGYTF
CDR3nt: TGTGCCAGCATTACTCGGGGCTACACCTTC

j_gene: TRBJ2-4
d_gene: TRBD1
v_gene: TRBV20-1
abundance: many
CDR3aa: CSARDGAGGQNIQYF
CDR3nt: TGCAGTGCTAGAGATGGGGCAGGGGGCCAAAACATTCAGTACTTC

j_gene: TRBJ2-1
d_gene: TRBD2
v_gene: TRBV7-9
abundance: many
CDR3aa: CASSLIGTSGSLYNEQFF
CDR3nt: TGTGCCAGCAGCTTAATAGGGACTAGCGGGTCCCTCTACAATGAGCAGTTCTTC

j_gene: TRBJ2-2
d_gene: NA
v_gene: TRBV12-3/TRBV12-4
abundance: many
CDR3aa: CASSLATNTGELFF
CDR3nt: TGTGCCAGCAGTTTGGCAACGAACACCGGGGAGCTGTTTTTT

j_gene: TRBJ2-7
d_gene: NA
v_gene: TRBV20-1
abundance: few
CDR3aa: CSARDGNRERAYERYF
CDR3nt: TGCAGTGCTAGAGACGGTAACAGGGAACGGGCCTACGAGCGGTACTTC

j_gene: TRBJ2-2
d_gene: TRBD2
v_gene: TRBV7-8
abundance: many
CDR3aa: CASNFPPGTSRGGELFF
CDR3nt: TGTGCCAGCAATTTTCCCCCGGGGACTAGCCGGGGCGGGGAGCTGTTTTTT

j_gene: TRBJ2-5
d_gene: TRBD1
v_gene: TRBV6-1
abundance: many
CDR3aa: CASSVDRELGAQYF
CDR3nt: TGTGCCAGCAGTGTGGACAGGGAATTAGGCGCCCAGTACTTC

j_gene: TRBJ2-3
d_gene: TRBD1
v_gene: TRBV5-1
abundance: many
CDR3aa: CASSLQTGKDTQYF
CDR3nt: TGCGCCAGCAGCTTGCAGACAGGGAAAGATACGCAGTATTTT